The 5 T cell receptor beta chains below come from one sample, sequenced in a study of T cells expressing NK-cell markers (dated by TCRdb to about 2020). The library was generated by 5' RACE. Sequencing was carried out with an Illumina HiSeq 2000. TCRdb reprocessed the reads, and each CDR3 protein sequence is entered once, without DNA. This sample's table carries roughly 23,000 distinct CDR3 sequences. The ten largest make up approximately 58% of the sample. Specimen: blood T cells: a sorted CD56 or NKG2C T cell subset, CD4+ or CD8+ T cells, or bulk PBMC T cells (not recorded which). Receptors were obtained from a man aged 18-75 years in good health.

The rearrangement joins TRBV11-2 to TRBJ2-6. Germline CDR1 reads SGHAT; CDR2 reads FQNNGV. CDR3 length: 16 residues. CDR3 sequence: CASSLDGISGANVLTF.

The rearrangement joins TRBV18 to TRBJ2-1; without DNA, the TCRdb call of TRBD2 cannot be checked. Germline assignment: CDR1 KGHSH and CDR2 LQKENI. This CDR3 is built from 17 residues. CDR3 sequence: CASSPTTSGEPYNEQFF.

The V gene is TRBV12-3 or TRBV12-4, the J gene TRBJ2-2; TCRdb's D call of TRBD1 is untestable without DNA. CDR3 length: 16 amino acids. This chain's CDR3 is CASSLGQGVSSGELFF.

The chain uses TRBV2 and TRBJ1-2; TCRdb calls TRBD1, which cannot be checked without DNA. Germline V gene data show CDR1 as SNHLY and CDR2 as FYNNEI. The CDR3 has 13 amino acids. CDR3: CASTNQGRRGYTF.

The rearrangement joins TRBV11-2 to TRBJ2-5; TCRdb reports TRBD2, a call that lacks DNA to check it against. The CDR3 is 16 amino acids. CDR1 and CDR2 from the germline V gene are SGHAT and FQNNGV. CDR3: CASSLDLAGGRETQYF.